Listed here are 5 T cell receptor beta chains from one sample, sequenced in a study of CD8 T cells in ankylosing spondylitis. TCRdb used MiXCR to reprocess the 5' RACE reads, holding one entry per CDR3 protein. Seen here are hundreds of thousands of distinct CDR3 sequences, under 8.5% observed once, and the top ten hold about 5%. The specimen was blood, either unsorted or a sorted T cell fraction (not recorded which). These TCRs come from a female donor with ankylosing spondylitis or in good health (not recorded which).

This clonotype was counted at least ten times. The rearrangement joins TRBV5-1 to TRBJ2-5, with 8 bases matching TRBD1. Germline values: CDR1 SGHRS, CDR2 YFSETQ. Germline trimming cut 4 bases from V and 0 bases from J; bases unmatched to any gene: 5. The CDR3 totals 15 residues. This CDR3 reads CASSAGQAYQETQYF. In nucleotides, the CDR3 is TGCGCCAGCAGCGCGGGACAGGCGTACCAAGAGACCCAGTACTTC.

Points on this clonotype: A much larger clone differs from this one at a single base, so this may be a read error. The rearrangement joins TRBV11-2 to TRBJ2-2; 9 nucleotides match TRBD1. Trimming took 3 bases from V and 6 from J; bases not matched to a gene: 14. CDR1 and CDR2 (germline): SGHAT, FQNNGV. The CDR3 consists of 18 residues. The CDR3 DNA follows: TGTGCCAGCAGCTTGGGGACAGGGAACTTCAACGGTGCCGGGGAGCTGTTTTTT. This sequence encodes CASSLGTGNFNGAGELFF.

This clonotype was seen repeatedly, ten times or more. CDR3 coding DNA: TGCGCCAGCAGCACAGGGACAGGGGGCCTGGACGAGCAGTACTTC. This encodes CASSTGTGGLDEQYF. The chain has TRBV5-1 and TRBJ2-7; 12 bases fit TRBD1. CDR1 SGHRS and CDR2 YFSETQ come from the germline V gene. The J segment lost 5 bases and the V segment lost 4 bases, leaving 7 bases of the junction unmatched. The CDR3 runs 15 residues.

At least ten counts were recorded for this clonotype. V usage is TRBV29-1 and J usage is TRBJ2-5; no firm D call. Trimming took off 6 bases at V and 4 bases at J, with 9 bases between the two ends. This CDR3 is 11 amino acids long. From germline, CDR1 is SQVTM and CDR2 ANQGSEA. The CDR3 reads CSVGPRETQYF. The DNA of the CDR3 is TGCAGCGTCGGACCTAGAGAGACCCAGTACTTC.

For the CDR3, the DNA is TGTGCCAGCAGCTCCGCTGGGGACCCAACTAATGAAAAACTGTTTTTT. Its protein is CASSSAGDPTNEKLFF. The gene calls are TRBV5-4 and TRBJ1-4; D may be TRBD1 (5 bases). The CDR3 runs to 16 residues. Germline assignment: CDR1 SGHNT and CDR2 YYREEE (reference sequence). V lost 3 bases and J lost 0, with 12 bases in between.